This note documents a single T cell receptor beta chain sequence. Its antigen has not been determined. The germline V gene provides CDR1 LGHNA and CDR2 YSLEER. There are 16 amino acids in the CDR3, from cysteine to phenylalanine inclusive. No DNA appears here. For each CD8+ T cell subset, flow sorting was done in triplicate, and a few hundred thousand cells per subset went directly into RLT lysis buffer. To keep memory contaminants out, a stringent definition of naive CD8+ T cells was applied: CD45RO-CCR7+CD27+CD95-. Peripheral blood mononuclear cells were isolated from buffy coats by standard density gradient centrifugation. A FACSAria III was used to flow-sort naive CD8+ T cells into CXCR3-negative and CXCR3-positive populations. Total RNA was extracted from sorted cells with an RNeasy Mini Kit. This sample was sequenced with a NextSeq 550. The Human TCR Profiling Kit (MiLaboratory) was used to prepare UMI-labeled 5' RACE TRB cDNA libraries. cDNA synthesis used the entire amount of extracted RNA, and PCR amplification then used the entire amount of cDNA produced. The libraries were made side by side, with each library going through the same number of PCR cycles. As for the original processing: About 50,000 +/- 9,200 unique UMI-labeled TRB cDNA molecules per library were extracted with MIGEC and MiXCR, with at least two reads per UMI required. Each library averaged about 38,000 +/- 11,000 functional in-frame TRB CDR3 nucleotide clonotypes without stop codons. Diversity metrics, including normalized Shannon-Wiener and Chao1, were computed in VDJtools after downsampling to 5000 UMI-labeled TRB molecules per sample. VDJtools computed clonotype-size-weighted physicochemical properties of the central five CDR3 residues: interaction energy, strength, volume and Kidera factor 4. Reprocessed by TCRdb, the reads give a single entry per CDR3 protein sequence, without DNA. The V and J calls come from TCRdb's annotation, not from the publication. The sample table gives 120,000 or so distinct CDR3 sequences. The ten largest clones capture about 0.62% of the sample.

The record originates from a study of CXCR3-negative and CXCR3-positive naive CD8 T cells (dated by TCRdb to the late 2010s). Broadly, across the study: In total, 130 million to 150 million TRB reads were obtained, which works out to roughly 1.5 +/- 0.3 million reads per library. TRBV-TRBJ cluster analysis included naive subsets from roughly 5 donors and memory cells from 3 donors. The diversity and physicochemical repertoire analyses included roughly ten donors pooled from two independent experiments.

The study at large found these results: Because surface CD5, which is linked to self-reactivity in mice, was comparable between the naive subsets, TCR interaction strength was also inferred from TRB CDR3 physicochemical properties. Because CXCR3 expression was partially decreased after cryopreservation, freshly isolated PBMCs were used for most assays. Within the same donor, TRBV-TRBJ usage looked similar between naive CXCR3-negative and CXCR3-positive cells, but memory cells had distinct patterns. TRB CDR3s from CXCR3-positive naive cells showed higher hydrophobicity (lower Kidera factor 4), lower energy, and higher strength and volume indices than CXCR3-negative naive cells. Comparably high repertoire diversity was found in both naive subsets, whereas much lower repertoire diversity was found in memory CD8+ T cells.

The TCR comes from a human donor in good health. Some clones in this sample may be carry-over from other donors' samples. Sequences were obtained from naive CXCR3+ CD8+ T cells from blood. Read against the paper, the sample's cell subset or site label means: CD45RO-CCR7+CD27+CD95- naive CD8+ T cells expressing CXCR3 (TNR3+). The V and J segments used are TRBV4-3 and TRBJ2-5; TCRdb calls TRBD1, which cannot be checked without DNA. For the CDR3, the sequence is CASSQDQWDRVETQYF.